This T cell receptor beta chain was identified during a study of early T cells in non-severe SARS-CoV-2 infection. TCRdb re-called the 5' RACE reads with MiXCR, one entry per CDR3 protein. Found here are about 50,000 distinct CDR3 sequences, less than 15% of them singletons; the top ten hold just over 2.5%. This CDR3 has 16 amino acids. Germline V gene sequence: CDR1 MDHEN, CDR2 SYDVKM. J was trimmed by 2 bases and V by 2 bases; bases with no gene match: 9. Source: whole blood, taken at baseline. This chain uses TRBV28 with TRBJ2-7; 7 nucleotides match TRBD2. The sequence was obtained from an adult who was a healthcare worker with PCR-confirmed SARS-CoV-2 infection or an uninfected control (not recorded which). CDR3 bases: TGTGCCAGCAGTTTAGGGCTGCCTAGCGGTGCCTACGAGCAGTACTTC. Amino acids: CASSLGLPSGAYEQYF.